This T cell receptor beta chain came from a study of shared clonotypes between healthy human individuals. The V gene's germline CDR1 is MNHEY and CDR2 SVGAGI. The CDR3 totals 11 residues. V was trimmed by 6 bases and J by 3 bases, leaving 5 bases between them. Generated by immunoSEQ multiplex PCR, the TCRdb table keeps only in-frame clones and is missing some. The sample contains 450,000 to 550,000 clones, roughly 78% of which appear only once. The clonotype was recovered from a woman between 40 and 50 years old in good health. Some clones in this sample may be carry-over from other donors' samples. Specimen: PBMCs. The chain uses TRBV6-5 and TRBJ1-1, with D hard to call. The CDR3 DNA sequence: TGTGCCAGCAGCCGGGACACTGAAGCTTTCTTT. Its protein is CASSRDTEAFF.